Listed here are 19 T cell receptor beta chains from one sample, sequenced in a study of T cells in women clearing cervical HPV infection. The repertoire was sequenced with immunoSEQ multiplex PCR; TCRdb's copy has only in-frame clones and lacks some. The sample's table shows around 37,000 clones. Input material: blood buffy coat. The source is a woman aged 18-69 years with a cervical HPV16 infection that either progressed to CIN3+ or cleared (not recorded which).

Worth noting for this clone: Read data end 3 residues before the CDR3 end; the end is taken from the germline J gene. This sequence joins TRBV2 and TRBJ2-1; the match to TRBD2 covers 16 bases. The V gene's germline CDR1 is SNHLY and CDR2 FYNNEI. V dropped 6 bases and J dropped 7; count of bases not matched to a gene: 12. The CDR3 runs to 18 residues. CDR3 loop: CASRTGTSGRAGWNEQFF. The sequenced CDR3 bases are TGTGCCAGCAGGACCGGGACTAGCGGGAGGGCCGGTTGGAATGAG.

To note about this clone: The read gets to within 3 residues of the CDR3 end, and the germline J gene fills in the rest. This sequence joins TRBV7-3 and TRBJ1-1; the D gene is possibly TRBD1 (5 bases). The ends were cut back, 5 bases at V and 1 base at J, with 8 bases in the middle. From germline, CDR1 is SGHTA and CDR2 FQGTGA. The CDR3 loop spans 13 amino acids. CDR3 region: CASSKGQNTEAFF. The sequenced part of the CDR3 DNA is TGTGCCAGCAGCAAAGGACAGAACACTGAA.

For this clone: Read data end 3 residues before the CDR3 end; the end is taken from the germline J gene. The chain has TRBV20-1 and TRBJ1-4, with 10 bases identical to TRBD1. The CDR3 has 12 residues. CDR1 is DFQATT, CDR2 SNEGSKA, per germline (reference sequence). Trimming took 6 bases from V and 7 from J; bases not matched to a gene: 2. CDR3 DNA, as far as it was read: TGCAGTGCCAGGGACAGGGGTGAAAAA. Protein: CSARDRGEK. The CDR3 reads in full as CSARDRGEKLFF.

On this clone: The CDR3 end is not reached by the read, which stops 3 residues before it; the germline J gene fills it in. The V and J genes are TRBV20-1 and TRBJ2-3; D is perhaps TRBD1 (6 bases). The germline CDR1 and CDR2 sequences are DFQATT and SNEGSKA (reference sequence). The CDR3 is 15 amino acids. The CDR3 loop reads CSAKKPGRDNQPQYF. The sequenced CDR3 bases are TGCAGTGCTAAAAAACCGGGACGGGACAATCAGCCG.

Comment on this clone: The read ends 3 residues shy of where the CDR3 ends; the end is completed using the germline J gene. The chain links TRBV2 to TRBJ1-1; D remains ambiguous. Germline V gene sequence: CDR1 SNHLY, CDR2 FYNNEI. The CDR3 runs 14 residues. V lost 5 bases, J lost 1 base, and 11 bases lay in between. CDR3 sequence reads: CASSFKGTNTEAFF. CDR3 DNA, as far as it was read: TGTGCCAGCAGTTTTAAGGGCACGAACACTGAA.

Points on this clone: The DNA ends 3 residues before the CDR3 does, and the rest of the CDR3 is filled in from the germline J gene. V gene TRBV5-1 combines with J gene TRBJ1-2; D gene unclear. This CDR3 has 16 residues. Germline CDR1 and CDR2: SGHRS and YFSETQ. The chain's CDR3 is CASSLGAESSTDTYTF. Partial CDR3 DNA: TGCGCCAGCAGCTTGGGGGCGGAATCTAGCACAGATACC.

This clone registers medium-sized (0.01 to 0.1%) by frequency. The read gets to within 3 residues of the CDR3 end, and the germline J gene fills in the rest. This specimen includes other DNA sequences encoding the same CDR3. This chain connects TRBV18 to TRBJ1-4, with unresolved D. CDR3 length: 16 amino acids. Germline V gene data show CDR1 as KGHSH and CDR2 as LQKENI. V was pared by 3 bases and J by 5 bases, with 16 bases between. CDR3 DNA, as far as it was read: TGTGCCAGCTCACCCATGTCCCCAGCAGGAAATGAAAAA. It is translated as CASSPMSPAGNEK. The whole CDR3 region reads CASSPMSPAGNEKLFF.

A remark on this clone: The read ends 3 residues before the CDR3 terminus; that terminus is restored from the germline J gene. Other nucleotide sequences in the sample specify the same CDR3. The chain combines TRBV5-1 with TRBJ2-3; D remains ambiguous. The CDR3 runs to 14 residues. Per germline, CDR1 SGHRS and CDR2 YFSETQ. The CDR3: CASSLVASQETQYF. CDR3 DNA (partial): TGCGCCAGCAGCTTGGTGGCAAGTCAAGAGACG. Full variable domain (remainder filled in from reference TRBV5-1 and TRBJ2-3): KAGVTQTPRYLIKTRGQQVTLSCSPISGHRSVSWYQQTPGQGLQFLFEYFSETQRNKGNFPGRFSGRQFSNSRSEMNVSTLELGDSALYLCASSLVASQETQYFGPGTRLTVL.

Notes on this clone: The read ends 3 residues before the CDR3 terminus; that terminus is restored from the germline J gene. The gene calls are TRBV14 and TRBJ1-3; no firm D call. V lost 5 bases to trimming and J lost 8 bases, with 13 bases between them. CDR3 size: 13 residues. Germline-derived CDR1 and CDR2 are SGHDN and FVKESK. CDR3 DNA (partial): TGTGCCAGCAGCGCGGGTGGTGTGGACACC. Translated: CASSAGGVDT. The CDR3 reads in full as CASSAGGVDTIYF.

About this clone: The read ends 3 residues early relative to the CDR3; the germline J gene fills the gap. The rearrangement uses TRBV20-1 and TRBJ2-3; 8 nucleotides match TRBD1. Germline loops: CDR1 DFQATT, CDR2 SNEGSKA (reference sequence). This CDR3 is built from 15 residues. CDR3 residues: CSASRTGKENQPQYF. The DNA read from the CDR3 is TGCAGTGCCAGTCGGACAGGGAAGGAGAATCAGCCG.

For this clone: The CDR3 end is not reached by the read, which stops 3 residues before it; the germline J gene fills it in. The chain recombines TRBV7-7 with TRBJ2-1; 14 bases line up with TRBD2. CDR1 and CDR2 from the germline V gene are SSHAT and FNYEAQ (reference sequence). Trimming cost V 2 bases and J 5 bases; bases outside gene matches: 8. This CDR3 has 18 residues. CDR3: CASSLRTSGRFGDNEQFF. CDR3 bases read: TGTGCCAGCAGCTTAAGGACTAGCGGGAGGTTTGGAGACAATGAG.

A note on this clone: The observed sequence ends 3 residues before the CDR3 terminus, with the missing tail filled in from the germline J gene. The genes are TRBV29-1 and TRBJ2-4; the match to TRBD1 covers 7 bases. The CDR3 covers 13 residues. CDR1 is SQVTM, CDR2 ANQGSEA, per germline. CDR3 residues: CSGGTESNYGQYF. CDR3 DNA, as far as it was read: TGCAGCGGTGGGACAGAGTCTAACTATGGT. The full variable domain, rest sourced from reference TRBV29-1 and TRBJ2-4, is SAVISQKPSRDICQRGTSLTIQCQVDSQVTMMFWYRQQPGQSLTLIATANQGSEATYESGFVIDKFPISRPNLTFSTLTVSNMSPEDSSIYLCSGGTESNYGQYFGAGTRLSVL.

Worth noting for this clone: The CDR3 end falls 3 residues outside the read, so it is completed with the germline J gene. The chain has TRBV9 and TRBJ2-3; 7 bases fit TRBD2. The germline CDR1 and CDR2 sequences are SGDLS and YYNGEE. The junction had 9 bases not matched to a gene; V was cut back by 0 bases and J by 5 bases. The CDR3 contains 16 residues. The CDR3 sequence is CASSVGSGRERDTQYF. CDR3 bases read: TGTGCCAGCAGCGTAGGATCAGGGAGGGAGAGAGATACG.

In the case of this clone: The CDR3 end falls 3 residues outside the read, so it is completed with the germline J gene. The chain employs TRBV6-4 and TRBJ1-1; 9 nucleotides align to TRBD1. Germline V lookup: CDR1 MRHNA, CDR2 SNTAGT. V was pared by 6 bases and J by 2 bases, with 4 bases of the junction left unmatched. CDR3 length: 14 amino acids. The covered CDR3 bases are TGTGCCAGCAGACCGGGACAGGGAAACACTGAA. Translated: CASRPGQGNTE. The full CDR3 reads CASRPGQGNTEAFF.

Turning to this clone: The CDR3 extends 3 residues past the end of the read, so its final part is completed from the germline J gene. The V call is TRBV7-9, the J call TRBJ2-3; D ambiguous. The CDR3 totals 12 residues. V was shortened by 6 bases and J by 6 bases, with 10 bases between the two germline ends. Germline V gives CDR1 SEHNR, CDR2 FQNEAQ (reference sequence). Incomplete CDR3 DNA: TGTGCCAGCAGTCCTCAGGCGGATACG. The encoded protein is CASSPQADT. The CDR3 reads in full as CASSPQADTQYF. The variable domain in full, completed from reference TRBV7-9 and TRBJ2-3, reads DTGVSQNPRHKITKRGQNVTFRCDPISEHNRLYWYRQTLGQGPEFLTYFQNEAQLEKSRLLSDRFSAERPKGSFSTLEIQRTEQGDSAMYLCASSPQADTQYFGPGTRLTVL.

To note about this clone: The junction shows a germline mismatch at one end, possibly a read error. The CDR3 extends 3 residues past the end of the read, so its final part is completed from the germline J gene. V usage is TRBV4-2 and J usage is TRBJ2-2, with 10 nucleotides matching TRBD2. This CDR3 has 18 amino acids. The germline gives CDR1 LGHNA, CDR2 YNFKEQ. CDR3 sequence: CASSRASGSSSNTGELFF. CDR3 bases read: TGCGCCAGCAGCCGGGCTAGCGGGAGTAGTAGTAACACCGGGGAG.

In regard to this clone: The sequence runs out 3 residues before the end of the CDR3; the remainder is reconstructed from the germline J gene. The rearrangement uses TRBV16 and TRBJ2-7; D gene uncertain. The germline V and J ends were trimmed by 0 bases and 6 bases, with 12 bases remaining between them. This CDR3 has 14 amino acids. CDR1 is KGHSY, CDR2 FQNENV, per germline. CDR3 sequence reads: CASSQSYSGGEQYF. The covered CDR3 bases are TGTGCCAGCAGCCAATCGTATTCAGGTGGCGAG.

In regard to this clone: The read terminates 3 residues ahead of where the CDR3 ends, so the germline J gene completes it. V and J are TRBV2 and TRBJ1-5; tentatively, D is TRBD1 (5 bases). CDR1 SNHLY and CDR2 FYNNEI come from the germline V gene. V was cut by 6 bases and J by 2 bases, with 5 bases left in between. The CDR3 is 12 residues long. The DNA read from the CDR3 is TGTGCCAGCAGAGGGGGCAATCAGCCC. This sequence encodes CASRGGNQP. The whole CDR3 is CASRGGNQPQHF.

Regarding this clone: With the read ending 3 residues before the CDR3 end, the germline J gene is used to fill in that end. The chain carries TRBV7-9 and TRBJ2-4; 7 positions agree with TRBD2. The CDR3 loop spans 15 amino acids. Germline-derived CDR1 and CDR2 are SEHNR and FQNEAQ (reference sequence). CDR3 DNA (partial): TGTGCCAGCACCTTCCAGGGACTCATAGGCGGGGGT. Protein: CASTFQGLIGGG. The full CDR3 is CASTFQGLIGGGQYF.